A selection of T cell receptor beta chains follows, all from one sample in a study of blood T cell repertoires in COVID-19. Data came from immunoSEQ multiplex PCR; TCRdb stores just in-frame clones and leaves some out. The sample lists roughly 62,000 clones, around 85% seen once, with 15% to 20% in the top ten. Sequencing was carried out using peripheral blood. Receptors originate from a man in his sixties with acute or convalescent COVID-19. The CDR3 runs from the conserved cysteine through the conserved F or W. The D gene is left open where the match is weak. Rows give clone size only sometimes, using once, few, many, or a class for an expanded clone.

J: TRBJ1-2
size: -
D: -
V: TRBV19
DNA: TGTGCCAGTAGTAGCTTGGCAGGGACTAACTATGGCTACACCTTC
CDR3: CASSSLAGTNYGYTF

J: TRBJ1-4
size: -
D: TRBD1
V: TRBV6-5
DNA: TGTGCCAGCAGTTATTCAGGGGACAGTGAAAAACTGTTTTTT
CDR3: CASSYSGDSEKLFF

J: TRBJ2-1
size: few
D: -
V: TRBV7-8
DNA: TGTGCCAGCAGCCCCCGCTCCTACAATGAGCAGTTCTTC
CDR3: CASSPRSYNEQFF

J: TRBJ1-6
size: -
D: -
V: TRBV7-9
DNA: TGTGCCAGCAGCTTAGTGGGGGGCTATAATTCACCCCTCCACTTT
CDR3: CASSLVGGYNSPLHF

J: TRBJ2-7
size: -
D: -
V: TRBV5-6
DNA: TGTGCCAGCAGCCCGACAGGAGAAAACTACGAGCAGTACTTC
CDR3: CASSPTGENYEQYF

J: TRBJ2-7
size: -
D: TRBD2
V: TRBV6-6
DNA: TGTGCCAGCAGTTCCGGACTAGCGGGAGGCCTTTACGAGCAGTACTTC
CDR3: CASSSGLAGGLYEQYF

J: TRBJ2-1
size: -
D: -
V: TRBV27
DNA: TGTGCCAGCAGTTTACAGGGGATGAATGAGCAGTTCTTC
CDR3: CASSLQGMNEQFF

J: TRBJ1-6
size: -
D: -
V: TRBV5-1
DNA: TGCGCCAGCAGCTTGGATGGCTTAAGTTCACCCCTCCACTTT
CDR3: CASSLDGLSSPLHF

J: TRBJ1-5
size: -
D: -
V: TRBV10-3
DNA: TGTGCCATCAGTGAGGTGGCAGGGGAACAGCCCCAGCATTTT
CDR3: CAISEVAGEQPQHF

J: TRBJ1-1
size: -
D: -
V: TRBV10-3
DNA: TGTGCCATCAGTGACAGGGGCTCGGTAACTGAAGCTTTCTTT
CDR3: CAISDRGSVTEAFF

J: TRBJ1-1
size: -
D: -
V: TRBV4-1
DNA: TGCGCCAGCAGCCAAGGGCAGGTGAACACTGAAGCTTTCTTT
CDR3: CASSQGQVNTEAFF

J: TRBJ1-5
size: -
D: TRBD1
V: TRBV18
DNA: TGTGCCAGCTCACCATCGACAGGGAGTGGCCAGCCCCAGCATTTT
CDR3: CASSPSTGSGQPQHF

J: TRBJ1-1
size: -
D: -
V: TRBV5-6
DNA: TGTGCCAGCAGCTTGCCACAGGGTGGGACTGAAGCTTTCTTT
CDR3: CASSLPQGGTEAFF

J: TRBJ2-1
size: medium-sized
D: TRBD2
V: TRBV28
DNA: TGTGCCAGCAGTTTAACGACTAGCGGGAGCTCCTACAATGAGCAGTTCTTC
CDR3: CASSLTTSGSSYNEQFF

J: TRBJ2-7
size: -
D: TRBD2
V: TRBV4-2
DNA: TGTGCCAGCAGCCAAGGCATCGGGGGGGCTCCCCCCTACGAGCAGTACTTC
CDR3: CASSQGIGGAPPYEQYF

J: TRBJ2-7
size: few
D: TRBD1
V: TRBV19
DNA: TGTGCCAGTAGTGAAATAGGGGGCCCCTACGAGCAGTACTTC
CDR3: CASSEIGGPYEQYF

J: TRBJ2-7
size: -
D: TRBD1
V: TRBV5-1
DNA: TGCGCCAGCAAGAGGGAACAGGGGAGACACGAGCAGTACTTC
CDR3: CASKREQGRHEQYF

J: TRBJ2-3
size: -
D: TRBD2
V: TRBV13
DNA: TGTGCCAGCAGCACCCGACTAGCGGGGTTCACAGATACGCAGTATTTT
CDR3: CASSTRLAGFTDTQYF

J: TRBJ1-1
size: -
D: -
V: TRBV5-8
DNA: TGTGCCAGCACCACCCTTGGGGGCGCAGGAGCTTTCTTT
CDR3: CASTTLGGAGAFF

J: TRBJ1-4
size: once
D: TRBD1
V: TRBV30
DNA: TGTGCCTGGAGTTACACAGGGGTGACTAATGAAAAACTGTTTTTT
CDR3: CAWSYTGVTNEKLFF

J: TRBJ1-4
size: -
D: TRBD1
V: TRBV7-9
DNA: TGTGCCAGCAGCACGACAGGGTTAAGGGAAAAACTGTTTTTT
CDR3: CASSTTGLREKLFF

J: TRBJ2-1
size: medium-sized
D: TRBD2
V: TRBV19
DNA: TGTGCCAGTAAGAAGGGGGCTAGCGGGAGGTCGAGCTCCTACAATGAGCAGTTCTTC
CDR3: CASKKGASGRSSSYNEQFF

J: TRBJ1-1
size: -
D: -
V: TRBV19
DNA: TGTGCCAGTAGTTGGGATAGGGGCACTGAAGCTTTCTTT
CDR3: CASSWDRGTEAFF

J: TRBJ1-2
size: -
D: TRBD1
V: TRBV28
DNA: TGTGCCACCAGTGGACAGGGCAAGCAGGGTGGCTACACCTTC
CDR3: CATSGQGKQGGYTF

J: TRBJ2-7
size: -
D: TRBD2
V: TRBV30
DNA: TGTGCCTGGAGTTTACTAGCGGGAGGGCTGGACTCCTACGAGCAGTACTTC
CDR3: CAWSLLAGGLDSYEQYF

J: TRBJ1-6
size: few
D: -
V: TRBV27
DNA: TGTGCCAGCAGAGGTAGCCGGTCCAATAATTCACCCCTCCACTTT
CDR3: CASRGSRSNNSPLHF

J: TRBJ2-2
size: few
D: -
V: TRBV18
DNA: TGTGCCAGCTCACCCTCTAGGGACACCCGGTCCACCGGGGAGCTGTTTTTT
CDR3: CASSPSRDTRSTGELFF

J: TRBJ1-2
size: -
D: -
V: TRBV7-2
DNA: TGTGCCAGCAGCAAACAGGGAGGGAACTATGGCTACACCTTC
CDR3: CASSKQGGNYGYTF

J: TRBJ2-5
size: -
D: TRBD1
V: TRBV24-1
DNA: TGTGCCACCAGTGATTTCACGGGACAGGGGTTGGGGACCCAGTACTTC
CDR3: CATSDFTGQGLGTQYF

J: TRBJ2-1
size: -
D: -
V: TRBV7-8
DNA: TGTGCCAGCAGCCATCGCGAGATGGTCTCCTACAATGAGCAGTTCTTC
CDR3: CASSHREMVSYNEQFF

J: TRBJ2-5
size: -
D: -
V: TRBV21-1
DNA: TGTGCCAGCAGCAAAATAGACAGAAAAGAGACCCAGTACTTC
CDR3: CASSKIDRKETQYF

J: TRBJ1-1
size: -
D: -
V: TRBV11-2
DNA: TGTGCCAGCAGCTTTTGGGGGGGAGGGGACGGTGAAGCTTTCTTT
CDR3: CASSFWGGGDGEAFF

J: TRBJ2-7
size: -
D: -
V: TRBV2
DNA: TGTGCCAGCAGCGCGACTAGAATGCCCTACGAGCAGTACTTC
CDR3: CASSATRMPYEQYF

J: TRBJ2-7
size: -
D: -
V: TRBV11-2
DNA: TGTGCCAGCAGCTCCTCAGGGTACGAGCAGTACTTC
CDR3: CASSSSGYEQYF

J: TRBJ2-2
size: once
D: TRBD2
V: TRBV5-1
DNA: TGCGCCAGCTTTCCGCCGGGAGGGAACGCCGGGGAGCTGTTTTTT
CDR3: CASFPPGGNAGELFF

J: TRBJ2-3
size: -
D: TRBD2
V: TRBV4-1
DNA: TGCGCCAGCAGCCGACTAGCGGGCACAGATACGCAGTATTTT
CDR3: CASSRLAGTDTQYF